Detailed here is one T cell receptor (beta chain). These data originate in a study of blood T cell repertoires in COVID-19. Study details: Specimens from acute and convalescent COVID-19 originated in the United States, Italy and Spain. T cells, B-cell-depleted T cells, or PBMCs provided the cDNA or gDNA that served as material.

V shed 7 bases and J shed 5 bases, with 13 bases lying between them. The CDR3 spans 13 residues. CDR1 is SGHRS, CDR2 YFSETQ, per germline. Source study methods: Nucleated cell counts were estimated from reference gene primer amplification. Generated by immunoSEQ multiplex PCR, the TCRdb table keeps only in-frame clones and is missing some. The V and J calls and clone size are taken from that table; D and trimming were inferred from the DNA. The sample contains more than 65,000 clones, 65% to 85% of which appear only once. The sample comprised peripheral blood. The receptor's source is a man aged 45-65 years with acute or convalescent COVID-19. The V call is TRBV5-1, the J call TRBJ1-5; D is possibly TRBD1 (6 bases). This chain's CDR3 is CASRQGKDQPQHF. CDR3 bases: TGCGCCAGCCGTCAGGGGAAGGATCAGCCCCAGCATTTT.